A selection of T cell receptor beta chains follows, all from one sample in a study of response to subunit inactivated influenza vaccine. TCRdb independently ran MiXCR on the RT-PCR reads; one entry per CDR3 protein. The sample shows hundreds of thousands of distinct CDR3 sequences, approximately 15% of them seen only once. The specimen was CD4+ T cells sorted from PBMCs, collected roughly 24 months after vaccination. The receptors here all came from a man between 50 and 75 years old who received an inactivated influenza vaccine. CDR3s include the opening cysteine and the closing phenylalanine or tryptophan. Each record gives: D gene, V gene, J gene, clone size, CDR3 DNA, CDR3 protein. D genes are given only for firm matches. Clone size, where shown, is once, few, many, or a class for clones that have expanded.

>TRBD1|TRBV3-1|TRBJ2-7|NA
TGTGCCAGCAGCCCCTCAAACAAGGACAGGTCCTACGAGCAGTACTTC
CASSPSNKDRSYEQYF
>NA|TRBV5-6|TRBJ2-3|NA
TGTGCCAGCAGCACCCGAGCTACGCAGTATTTT
CASSTRATQYF
>TRBD1|TRBV11-2|TRBJ1-3|few
TGTGCCAGCAGCTTATTAGTGGACAGGGGGCTTTCTGGAAACACCATATATTTT
CASSLLVDRGLSGNTIYF
>NA|TRBV7-8|TRBJ2-7|NA
TGTGCCAGCAGCTTCCTAGGAGGGGCGTCTTCCTACGAGCAGTACTTC
CASSFLGGASSYEQYF
>TRBD1|TRBV5-6|TRBJ2-2|NA
TGTGCCAGCAGCGGAACAGGGGCCCTCACCGGGGAGCTGTTTTTT
CASSGTGALTGELFF
>TRBD2|TRBV20-1|TRBJ2-3|NA
TGCAGTGCTAGAGTAGGGACTAGCGGGAGCCGCACAGATACGCAGTATTTT
CSARVGTSGSRTDTQYF
>NA|TRBV5-1|TRBJ2-5|NA
TGCGCCAGCAGCTTTTGGGCGACAGGACTCGGAGAGACCCAGTACTTC
CASSFWATGLGETQYF
>TRBD2|TRBV20-1|TRBJ2-1|NA
TGCAGTGCTGAAAGGACTAGCGGGAAGGACAATGAGCAGTTCTTC
CSAERTSGKDNEQFF
>TRBD1|TRBV7-6|TRBJ2-7|few
TGTGCCAGCAGCGTGCACAGGGGAGCCTACGAGCAGTACTTC
CASSVHRGAYEQYF
>NA|TRBV7-6|TRBJ2-7|NA
TGTGCCAGCAGTCTATGGGGGAACGACGAGCAGTACTTC
CASSLWGNDEQYF
>NA|TRBV6-1|TRBJ1-6|few
TGTGCCAGCATGTCAACCTCTGGTACTCGGAATTCACCCCTCCACTTT
CASMSTSGTRNSPLHF
>TRBD2|TRBV3-1|TRBJ2-7|few
TGTGCCAGCAGCCAAGGACTAGCGGGGACCTACGAGCAGTACTTC
CASSQGLAGTYEQYF
>TRBD2|TRBV18|TRBJ2-7|NA
TGTGCCAGCTCACCTACACCGATAGCAGGTAGGACTAGCGGGTTCTCCGAGCAGTACTTC
CASSPTPIAGRTSGFSEQYF